The rows below give T cell receptor beta chains drawn from one sample of a study of regulatory T cells in long-lasting Graves disease. Each CDR3 protein is one row after TCRdb ran MiXCR on the multiplex PCR reads. The data contain a few hundred thousand distinct CDR3 sequences, 20% to 25% of them singletons. The material sequenced was peripheral blood mononuclear cells (PBMCs), taken when the disease was refractory, from a patient treated with antithyroid drugs. These receptors all stem from a female donor with Graves disease. Each CDR3 is given with its conserved first and last residue. The order of the fields is V gene, CDR3 protein.

>TRBV20-1
CGWGQNTEAFF
>TRBV12-3/TRBV12-4
CASSDPTGYQETQYF
>TRBV6-1
CASKSGEDTGELFF
>TRBV15
CATSRDRGPETQYF
>TRBV6-2/TRBV6-3
CASSPQGGEQFF
>TRBV28
CASSTRTGGGYGYTF
>TRBV6-1
CASKGQGANTGELFF
>TRBV18
CASSNPVEQYF
>TRBV28
CASSAGVRPQHF
>TRBV5-4
CASSLVNRDREYFLF
>TRBV19
CASSTLAGPEQYF
>TRBV13
CASSLAQMKAMNTEAFF
>TRBV5-4
CASSPGQQGYTF
>TRBV5-5
CASSAVANPGQGYGYTF
>TRBV6-1
CASVLAESYNEQFF
>TRBV9
CASSVGPRPSTDTQYF
>TRBV19
CASRPRQSTGRYGYTF
>TRBV6-5
CASSYGANTGELFF
>TRBV13
CASSYTRLAEPYEQYF
>TRBV6-2/TRBV6-3
CASSYSGTGGGQPQHF
>TRBV28
CASSPGTELMNTEAFF
>TRBV2
CASSLEWADTQYF
>TRBV15
CATSRERGDTDSGNTIYF
>TRBV30
CAWVGGTNYGYTF
>TRBV5-1
CASRGSGGSGTEAFF
>TRBV19
CASSQGHGYTF
>TRBV18
CASSPNHEQYF
>TRBV6-2/TRBV6-3
CASSEAPGDQPQHF
>TRBV6-5
CASSYPLDRAGELFF
>TRBV29-1
CSVFVTGAGYGYTF
>TRBV2
CASSEALLDYSGEQYF
>TRBV6-2/TRBV6-3
CASSAFGTGVRSTEAFF
>TRBV3-1
CASSQDPGTYEQYF
>TRBV19
CASSHWRQGNTEAFF
>TRBV7-2
CASSLVAEAFF
>TRBV3-1
CASSQARTGVRTEAFF
>TRBV25-1
CASSSGGRGNEQFF
>TRBV19
CASTPSSGTKSSEQYF
>TRBV2
CASKIGTGMNTEAFF
>TRBV27
CATRTSTDTQYF
>TRBV29-1
CSAEPQTSGSGETQYF
>TRBV7-2
CASSARGRGNQPQHF
>TRBV5-5
CASSGTKQGRAEAFF
>TRBV20-1
CSAIGSGGTGELFF
>TRBV9
CASSATKANSGNTIYF
>TRBV29-1
CSIARTAMRYTEAFF
>TRBV29-1
CSVVGAEQYF
>TRBV12-3/TRBV12-4
CASSSTRQGNNQPQHF
>TRBV12-3/TRBV12-4
CASSLDENQPQHF
>TRBV20-1
CSAPRGDTQYF
>TRBV19
CASRETGAANYGYTF
>TRBV28
CASSGGSQETQYF
>TRBV30
CAWSDRATEAFF